This T cell receptor beta chain was found in a study of identical twins. In its sample, this clonotype was seen a few times. Its antigen is as yet unknown. Germline V CDR1 and CDR2: LNHDA, SQIVND (reference sequence). The germline V and J ends were trimmed by 2 bases and 6 bases, with 7 bases remaining between them. The CDR3 covers 13 residues. Study-level points and caveats: Out-of-frame alpha sequences shared between twins exhibited an excess of low generation probability.

TCRdb re-called the 5' RACE reads through MiXCR, storing one row per CDR3 protein. This table holds about 570,000 distinct CDR3 sequences, roughly 9.9% found once. These records were also assigned to another study, of yellow fever vaccine responses in identical twins.

The chain recombines TRBV19 with TRBJ2-2; no clear D gene. The sequenced sample was PBMCs. The receptor was derived from a young woman in good health. CDR3 coding DNA: TGTGCCAGTAGTATATTCCCCCCCGGGGAGCTGTTTTTT. Protein product: CASSIFPPGELFF.